This T cell receptor (beta chain) emerged from a study of T cells in Graves' hyperthyroidism and ophthalmopathy. Study-wide results and caveats: Most expanded thyroid clonotypes above 0.001 also appeared in blood. Model-based prediction identified ophthalmopathy a median about 6.8 months prior to its onset.

The source material, RNA transcripts, was used to amplify TCR beta CDR3 regions. The HTBI set primed first-round TCR CDR3 RT-PCR. TCRdb called the multiplex PCR reads again in MiXCR, with one record for every CDR3 protein. The sample gives around 570,000 distinct CDR3 sequences, around 20% of which show up once; 40% to 50% is in the top ten. PBMCs were collected from an approximately 9.4 ml volume of fresh peripheral blood. The CDR3 extends over 16 amino acids. CDR1 DFQATT and CDR2 SNEGSKA come from the germline V gene (reference sequence). V trimming: 1 base; J trimming: 3 bases; junction bases outside the gene matches: 6. Concerning this clonotype itself: Its specificity is not known.

Sequencing used blood. The clonotype comes from a middle-aged man with Graves' ophthalmopathy. This sequence joins TRBV20-1 and TRBJ2-3; 11 bases match TRBD1. The CDR3 bases are TGCAGTGCTAGAGGGACAGGGGGCCAAGGAACAGATACGCAGTATTTT. Amino acid sequence: CSARGTGGQGTDTQYF.